The 11 T cell receptor beta chains listed next were all sequenced from one sample in a study of blood T cell repertoires in COVID-19. Sequencing was performed with immunoSEQ multiplex PCR; in TCRdb, only in-frame clones are kept and a portion is missing. The sample shows roughly 280,000 clones, over 75% of them seen only once. The sequencing sample was made of peripheral blood. Receptor source: a woman in her sixties or seventies with acute or convalescent COVID-19.

This chain links TRBV19 with TRBJ1-4; D is possibly TRBD1 (6 bases). Germline CDR1 is LNHDA and CDR2 is SQIVND (reference sequence). V shed 7 bases and J shed 4 bases, with 10 bases lying between them. The CDR3 has 13 residues. The CDR3 loop is CASTRTVNEKLFF. CDR3 nucleotide sequence: TGTGCCAGTACTCGGACAGTTAATGAAAAACTGTTTTTT.

In the case of this clone: Other DNA sequences in this specimen translate into the identical CDR3. J is TRBJ2-2 and V is TRBV9, with 7 bases lining up with TRBD1. Germline V CDR1 and CDR2: SGDLS, YYNGEE. There are 15 residues in the CDR3. V was pared by 2 bases and J by 1 base, with 2 bases of the junction left unmatched. CDR3 DNA sequence: TGTGCCAGCAGCGTGGGACAGAGGAACACCGGGGAGCTGTTTTTT. This translates into CASSVGQRNTGELFF.

This clone has a single count. V is TRBV10-3 and J is TRBJ2-3; D is uncertain. This CDR3 has 12 amino acids. Germline V gene data show CDR1 as ENHRY and CDR2 as SYGVKD. Trimming shortened V by 10 bases and J by 1 base, and 9 bases separated the two germline ends. The CDR3 bases are TGTGCCACTTCATCGGGCACAGATACGCAGTATTTT. It is translated as CATSSGTDTQYF.

The chain is built from TRBV5-1 and TRBJ1-1; 7 bases are shared with TRBD1. Trimming removed 2 bases from V and 1 base from J; junction bases left unmatched: 5. Per germline, CDR1 SGHRS and CDR2 YFSETQ. This CDR3 has 15 amino acids. Here the CDR3 reads CASSFRAGGNTEAFF. CDR3 bases: TGCGCCAGCAGCTTTCGTGCAGGGGGGAACACTGAAGCTTTCTTT.

In this sample, this clone turned up once. The V gene is TRBV3-1 (or the pseudogene TRBV3-2), the J gene TRBJ1-5; the D is unclear. Per germline, CDR1 LGHDT and CDR2 YNNKEL (reference sequence). The CDR3 length is 12 residues. Trimming stripped 2 bases from V and 5 bases from J, with 4 bases between. In nucleotides, the CDR3 is TGTGCCAGCAGCCAATCCGATCAGCCCCAGCATTTT. Protein: CASSQSDQPQHF.

This clone was counted a single time. At one end the junction does not follow the germline gene, possibly because of a read error. The J gene is TRBJ2-4, the V gene TRBV3-1 (or the pseudogene TRBV3-2), with 10 bases fitting TRBD2. The CDR3 length is 13 residues. Germline values: CDR1 LGHDT, CDR2 YNNKEL (reference sequence). The CDR3 DNA sequence: TGTGCCAGCAGCCAGCTGGGAACTAGCGGGGCCCACTTC. This encodes CASSQLGTSGAHF.

This clone has only one observation. The chain has TRBV5-1 and TRBJ2-3; 8 positions match TRBD2. J was trimmed by 2 bases and V by 1 base; bases with no gene match: 6. Per the germline V gene, CDR1 is SGHRS and CDR2 is YFSETQ. This CDR3 contains 16 residues. The CDR3 is CASSLWGAGATDTQYF. The DNA of the CDR3 is TGCGCCAGCAGCTTGTGGGGAGCGGGGGCCACAGATACGCAGTATTTT.

This sequence joins TRBV3-1 (or the pseudogene TRBV3-2) and TRBJ1-1; D gene uncertain. The CDR3 contains 14 residues. V shed 2 bases and J shed 5 bases, with 12 bases lying between them. Germline loops: CDR1 LGHDT, CDR2 YNNKEL (reference sequence). CDR3: CASSQRAGGTEAFF. The CDR3 DNA reads TGTGCCAGCAGCCAAAGGGCAGGAGGGACTGAAGCTTTCTTT.

The chain joins TRBV15 to TRBJ2-2; D remains unclear. V lost 0 bases and J 1 base, leaving 3 bases between the germline ends. Germline CDR1 is LNHNV and CDR2 is YYDKDF (reference sequence). The CDR3 has 14 amino acids. The CDR3 nucleotides are TGTGCCACCAGCAGAGATCAGAACACCGGGGAGCTGTTTTTT. It encodes CATSRDQNTGELFF. Full variable domain (remainder filled in from reference TRBV15 and TRBJ2-2): DAMVIQNPRYQVTQFGKPVTLSCSQTLNHNVMYWYQQKSSQAPKLLFHYYDKDFNNEADTPDNFQSRRPNTSFCFLDIRSPGLGDTAMYLCATSRDQNTGELFFGEGSRLTVL.

The chain has TRBV5-1 and TRBJ2-5; 7 bases map to TRBD1. After removal of 3 bases from V and 5 bases from J, the junction contained 7 bases not matched to a gene. The CDR3 loop spans 14 amino acids. Germline loops: CDR1 SGHRS, CDR2 YFSETQ. In DNA, the CDR3 is TGCGCCAGCAGCTCACAGGGGATTCGCGAGACCCAGTACTTC. Its protein is CASSSQGIRETQYF.

The V and J genes are TRBV6-5 and TRBJ2-5; D is perhaps TRBD1 (6 bases). Looked up from germline, CDR1 is MNHEY and CDR2 is SVGAGI. Trimming removed 8 bases from V and 9 bases from J, with 25 bases in between. This CDR3 has 15 amino acids. The CDR3 spells CASRPSGQGPGAQYF. The CDR3 DNA sequence: TGTGCCAGCCGCCCGTCGGGACAAGGACCTGGGGCCCAGTACTTC.